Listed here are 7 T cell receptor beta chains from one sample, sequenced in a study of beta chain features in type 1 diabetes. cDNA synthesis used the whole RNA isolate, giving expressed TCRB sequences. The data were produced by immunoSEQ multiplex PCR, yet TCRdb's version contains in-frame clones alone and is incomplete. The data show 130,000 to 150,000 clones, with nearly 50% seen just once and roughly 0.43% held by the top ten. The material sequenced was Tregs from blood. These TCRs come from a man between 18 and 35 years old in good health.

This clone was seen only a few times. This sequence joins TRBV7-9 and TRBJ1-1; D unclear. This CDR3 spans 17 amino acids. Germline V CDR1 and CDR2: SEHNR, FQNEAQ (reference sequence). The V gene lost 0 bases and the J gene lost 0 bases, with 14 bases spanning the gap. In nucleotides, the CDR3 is TGTGCCAGCAGCTTAGCACCAGGCCGTCTTATGAACACTGAAGCTTTCTTT. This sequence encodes CASSLAPGRLMNTEAFF. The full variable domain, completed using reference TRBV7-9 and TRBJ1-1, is DTGVSQNPRHKITKRGQNVTFRCDPISEHNRLYWYRQTLGQGPEFLTYFQNEAQLEKSRLLSDRFSAERPKGSFSTLEIQRTEQGDSAMYLCASSLAPGRLMNTEAFFGQGTRLTVV.

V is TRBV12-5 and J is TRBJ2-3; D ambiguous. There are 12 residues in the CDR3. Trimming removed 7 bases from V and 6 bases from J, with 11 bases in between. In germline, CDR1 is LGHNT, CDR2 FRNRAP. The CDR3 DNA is TGTGCTAGTGCCCGAGATGTGGATACGCAGTATTTT. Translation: CASARDVDTQYF.

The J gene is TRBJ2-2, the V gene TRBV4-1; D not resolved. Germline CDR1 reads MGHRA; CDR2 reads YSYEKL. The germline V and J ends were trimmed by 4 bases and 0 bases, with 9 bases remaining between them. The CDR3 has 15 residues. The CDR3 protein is CASSPEAANTGELFF. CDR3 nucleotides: TGCGCCAGCAGCCCCGAGGCAGCGAACACCGGGGAGCTGTTTTTT.

CDR3 sequence: CASSPVGGTGNTIYF. DNA for the CDR3: TGTGCCAGCAGCCCCGTGGGGGGAACTGGAAACACCATATATTTT. This chain links TRBV16 with TRBJ1-3; a possible D gene is TRBD1 (5 bases). Germline V gives CDR1 KGHSY, CDR2 FQNENV. V lost 4 bases and J lost 2, with 12 bases in between. CDR3 length: 15 residues. The variable domain in full, with the rest retrieved from reference TRBV16 and TRBJ1-3, is GEEVAQTPKHLVRGEGQKAKLYCAPIKGHSYVFWYQQVLKNEFKFLISFQNENVFDETGMPKERFSAKCLPNSPCSLEIQATKLEDSAVYFCASSPVGGTGNTIYFGEGSWLTVV.

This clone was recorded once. This CDR3 is CVLQEALEGEQFF. For the CDR3, the DNA is TGTGTCCTTCAAGAGGCCCTGGAGGGTGAGCAGTTCTTC. The chain uses TRBV10-3 and TRBJ2-1; possible D gene TRBD2, 6 bases. The CDR3 is 13 amino acids. Germline CDR1 is ENHRY and CDR2 is SYGVKD.

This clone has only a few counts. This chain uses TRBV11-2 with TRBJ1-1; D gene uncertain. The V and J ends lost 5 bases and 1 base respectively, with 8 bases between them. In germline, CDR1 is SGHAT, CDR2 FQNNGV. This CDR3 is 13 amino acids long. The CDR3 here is CASSRQENTEAFF. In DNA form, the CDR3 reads TGTGCCAGCAGCCGACAAGAGAACACTGAAGCTTTCTTT.

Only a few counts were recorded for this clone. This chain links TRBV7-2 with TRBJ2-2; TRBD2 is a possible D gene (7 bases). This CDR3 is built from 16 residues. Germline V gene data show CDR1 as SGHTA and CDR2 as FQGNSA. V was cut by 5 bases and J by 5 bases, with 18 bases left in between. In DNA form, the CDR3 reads TGTGCCAGCAGCGAAACGGGGGGAAGGGGGACCGGGGAGCTGTTTTTT. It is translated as CASSETGGRGTGELFF. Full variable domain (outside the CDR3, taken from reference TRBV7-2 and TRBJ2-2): GAGVSQSPSNKVTEKGKDVELRCDPISGHTALYWYRQSLGQGLEFLIYFQGNSAPDKSGLPSDRFSAERTGGSVSTLTIQRTQQEDSAVYLCASSETGGRGTGELFFGEGSRLTVL.